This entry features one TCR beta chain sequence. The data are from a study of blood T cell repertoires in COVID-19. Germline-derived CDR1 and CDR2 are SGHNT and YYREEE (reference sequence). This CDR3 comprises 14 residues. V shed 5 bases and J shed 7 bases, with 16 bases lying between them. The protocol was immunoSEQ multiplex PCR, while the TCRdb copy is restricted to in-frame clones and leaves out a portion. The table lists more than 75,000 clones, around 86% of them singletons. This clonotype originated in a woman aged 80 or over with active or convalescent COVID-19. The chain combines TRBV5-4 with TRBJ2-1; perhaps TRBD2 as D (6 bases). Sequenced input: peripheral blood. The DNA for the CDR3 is TGTGCCAGCAGACAGGAGGGGTTCAGGAATGAGCAGTTCTTC. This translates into CASRQEGFRNEQFF.